This T cell receptor (beta chain) originates from a study of cytomegalovirus exposure and HLA in healthy donors. The PCR was carried out with 60 Vbeta primers and 13 Jbeta primers. The data were produced by immunoSEQ multiplex PCR, yet TCRdb's version contains in-frame clones alone and is incomplete. Here the sample spans 140,000 to 150,000 clones, roughly three quarters being singletons. The specimen was PBMCs. The sequence was collected from a woman aged 40-49 years in good health and CMV-seronegative.

CDR3: CASKAGREQETQYF. The CDR3 region has the DNA TGTGCCAGCAAAGCGGGACGGGAACAAGAGACCCAGTACTTC. The chain has TRBV19 and TRBJ2-5; 7 bases line up with TRBD2. With 9 bases clipped from V and 2 bases from J, the junction kept 9 bases outside the gene matches. Germline CDR1 and CDR2: LNHDA and SQIVND (reference sequence). CDR3 length: 14 amino acids.